The entry below gives a single T cell receptor (beta chain) sequence along with its context. The germline V gene has CDR1 MNHEY and CDR2 SVGAGI. V lost 2 bases and J lost 7, with 12 bases in between. The CDR3 contains 14 residues. This sample is part of a study of blood T cell repertoires in COVID-19. Clones were read by immunoSEQ multiplex PCR, and TCRdb kept only the in-frame ones, dropping some. Here the sample spans around 150,000 clones, roughly 90% being singletons. Material for sequencing was peripheral blood. The genes are TRBV6-5 and TRBJ1-5; no clear D gene. This sequence originates from a man aged 30-40 years with COVID-19, enrolled during active disease. The CDR3 spells CASSYGGDGQPQHF. DNA of the CDR3: TGTGCCAGCAGTTACGGAGGAGATGGCCAGCCCCAGCATTTT.